This T cell receptor beta chain originates from a study of identical twins. Study findings and constraints: Fewer insertions were carried by abundant cord blood beta clonotypes, but none was seen in memory repertoires. Within twin pairs, the out-of-frame alpha sequences they shared showed excess low generation probability.

Germline CDR1 DFQATT, CDR2 SNEGSKA (reference sequence). CDR3 size: 13 residues. The J segment lost 3 bases and the V segment lost 4 bases, leaving 6 bases of the junction unmatched. Note on this clonotype: The target antigen is unknown.

After template switching added a universal primer site, the resulting cDNA carried unique molecular identifiers. TCRdb called the 5' RACE reads again in MiXCR, with one record for every CDR3 protein. Seen here are 700,000 or so distinct CDR3 sequences, 21% observed once, and the top ten hold approximately 4.3%. This sample was also put to use in a study of T cells expressing NK-cell markers. This second study says: With respect to HCMV, seven of the eight sequenced donors were seropositive, and one was seronegative.

Sequencing was done on a sample of PBMCs. This sequence joins TRBV20-1 and TRBJ2-7, with 7 bases fitting TRBD1. This receptor was taken from a woman under 30 in good health. CDR3 nucleotide sequence: TGCAGTGCTACACCGGGACAGAGCTACGAGCAGTACTTC. It encodes CSATPGQSYEQYF.